A selection of T cell receptor beta chains follows, all from one sample in a study of shared clonotypes between healthy human individuals. Some clones are missing from TCRdb's copy, which holds only in-frame ones; the method was immunoSEQ multiplex PCR. The repertoire holds some 1.5 million clones, with around 97% as singletons. The specimen sequenced was naive CD4+ T cells sorted from blood. All receptors come from a man in his thirties or forties in good health. Each CDR3 is given without its conserved first and last residue. The order of the fields is V gene, clone size, J gene, CDR3 protein. Only part of the rows carry a size: once, few, many, or a class if the clone is expanded.

V: TRBV9
size: .
J: TRBJ2-7
CDR3: ASSVGQGVYEQY

V: TRBV30
size: .
J: TRBJ1-1
CDR3: AWRGRAGTEVTEAF

V: TRBV19
size: .
J: TRBJ2-2
CDR3: ASSIWRDDTGELF

V: TRBV14
size: .
J: TRBJ2-5
CDR3: ASSQDQRAQY

V: TRBV11-2
size: .
J: TRBJ1-5
CDR3: ASSGEGRYSNQPQH

V: TRBV5-6
size: .
J: TRBJ2-2
CDR3: ASSLRQSGELF

V: TRBV19
size: .
J: TRBJ2-3
CDR3: ASSNTREDTQY

V: TRBV2
size: .
J: TRBJ1-6
CDR3: ASTHRGADNSPLH

V: TRBV11-2
size: .
J: TRBJ2-5
CDR3: ASSPGVLHPKEETQY

V: TRBV7-9
size: .
J: TRBJ2-5
CDR3: ASSLTKYQETQY

V: TRBV6-4
size: .
J: TRBJ2-1
CDR3: ASSRDRGINEQF

V: TRBV5-4
size: .
J: TRBJ2-2
CDR3: ASSGGLAGVFTGELF

V: TRBV6-4
size: .
J: TRBJ2-3
CDR3: ASSDQGLAGDTQY

V: TRBV15
size: .
J: TRBJ2-1
CDR3: ATSFKREGYNEQF

V: TRBV30
size: .
J: TRBJ2-5
CDR3: AWSPSGGQTQY

V: TRBV28
size: .
J: TRBJ2-1
CDR3: ASSPTPGTSGSNEQF

V: TRBV7-2
size: .
J: TRBJ2-7
CDR3: ASSARPGQGRYEQY

V: TRBV29-1
size: .
J: TRBJ2-7
CDR3: SVEGQGSHEQY

V: TRBV10-3
size: .
J: TRBJ2-1
CDR3: AISESNFGEQF

V: TRBV28
size: .
J: TRBJ1-2
CDR3: ASSLGTGGRTYGYT

V: TRBV28
size: .
J: TRBJ1-5
CDR3: ASSSRSPYSNQPQH

V: TRBV7-9
size: .
J: TRBJ2-5
CDR3: ASSLGRVRETQY

V: TRBV11-2
size: .
J: TRBJ2-4
CDR3: ASSLDPGTGYQY

V: TRBV7-9
size: .
J: TRBJ1-4
CDR3: ASRKLDWEKLF

V: TRBV30
size: .
J: TRBJ2-1
CDR3: AWRASYNEQF

V: TRBV5-6
size: .
J: TRBJ1-2
CDR3: ASSLEFGTGGLRNYGYT

V: TRBV6-1
size: .
J: TRBJ2-1
CDR3: AISPSTGRNNEQF

V: TRBV5-6
size: .
J: TRBJ2-1
CDR3: ASSPYGFNEQF

V: TRBV9
size: .
J: TRBJ2-2
CDR3: ASSSSRDRSGELF

V: TRBV19
size: .
J: TRBJ1-5
CDR3: ASSRQQGVREQPQH

V: TRBV19
size: .
J: TRBJ1-1
CDR3: ASSTGLANTEAF

V: TRBV13
size: .
J: TRBJ2-5
CDR3: ASSRKETQY

V: TRBV11-2
size: once
J: TRBJ1-4
CDR3: ASSLETGKGAKLF

V: TRBV5-4
size: .
J: TRBJ2-7
CDR3: ASSRMGGSIYEQY

V: TRBV28
size: .
J: TRBJ2-1
CDR3: ASSRLAGVLGEQF

V: TRBV30
size: .
J: TRBJ2-3
CDR3: AWTSGLAGVDTQY

V: TRBV10-3
size: once
J: TRBJ2-7
CDR3: AISEYSGGGGEQY

V: TRBV18
size: .
J: TRBJ1-2
CDR3: ASSPPSGGYT

V: TRBV11-3
size: once
J: TRBJ2-5
CDR3: ASSRGSEETQY

V: TRBV6-5
size: .
J: TRBJ2-3
CDR3: ASSYSQGAADTQY

V: TRBV27
size: .
J: TRBJ2-3
CDR3: ASSLFSVRTRGDTQY

V: TRBV18
size: .
J: TRBJ1-1
CDR3: ASSAVGEASSEAF

V: TRBV5-5
size: once
J: TRBJ2-7
CDR3: ASSLDGGGSYEQY

V: TRBV5-5
size: .
J: TRBJ1-1
CDR3: ASSFGQGLNTEAF

V: TRBV9
size: .
J: TRBJ1-1
CDR3: ASSADWYTEAF

V: TRBV5-3
size: .
J: TRBJ2-7
CDR3: ASSEEGYEQY

V: TRBV19
size: .
J: TRBJ2-2
CDR3: ASSIRPEVVTGELF

V: TRBV7-2
size: .
J: TRBJ2-2
CDR3: ASSLGPGELF

V: TRBV10-1
size: .
J: TRBJ2-1
CDR3: ASSDPLTSGRGDEQF

V: TRBV5-1
size: .
J: TRBJ2-5
CDR3: ASSLAGPVQETQY

V: TRBV14
size: .
J: TRBJ2-1
CDR3: ASSHRSLAGVEQF

V: TRBV5-1
size: .
J: TRBJ2-2
CDR3: ASTRQGLGTGELF

V: TRBV5-1
size: .
J: TRBJ2-7
CDR3: ASSWDGTGGGEQY

V: TRBV10-3
size: .
J: TRBJ1-2
CDR3: AISERQGGHGYT

V: TRBV5-5
size: .
J: TRBJ2-7
CDR3: ASSTPTGSYEQY